Sequencing of this T cell receptor beta chain was carried out in a study of blood T cell repertoires in COVID-19 (dated by TCRdb to 2020 to 2021). Notes on the research overall: The collaborator samples originated in the United States, Italy and Spain and spanned the acute and convalescent phases of COVID-19. A freely available public database, intended as a resource for researchers studying the immune response to SARS-CoV-2, is where the repertoires were released. Samples were obtained from the ongoing ImmuneRACE study (first 160 participants) and from 1,254 subjects provided by 6 global collaborators. The dataset comprised deeply sampled blood TCRbeta repertoires from subjects exposed to, actively infected with, or recovered from COVID-19. The prospective study material was composed of cDNA or gDNA derived from T cells, B-cell-depleted T cells, or PBMCs. Sample metadata almost always included a de-identified subject ID, COVID-19 status, age in years and sex. Where HLA class I and class II types were available, the types were taken from metadata supplied by the sample provider, not from assay-based typing. What the study reported, not specific to this receptor: The amount of clinical and demographic metadata varied by source and participant and was provided uncurated.

TCRbeta CDR3 regions were amplified from genomic DNA using the immunoSEQ Assay, a bias-controlled multiplex PCR. Per the source publication's procedure: Within the assay, amplification of reference gene primers was used to estimate how many nucleated cells each sample contained. Sequence reads were collapsed and filtered to measure the absolute abundance of every unique TCRbeta CDR3 rearrangement. For each sample, productive Simpson clonality was calculated as the square root of Simpson's diversity index across productive rearrangements. In TCRdb, the immuneACCESS table is reduced to in-frame sequences with V and J assigned. These tables do not hold every clone; where another copy was compared, an unresolved V gene accounts for under half, and the others remain unexplained. V, J and clone size derive from that table, while D and trimming were established from the DNA sequence. Here the sample has approximately 220,000 clones; about four fifths occur a single time. Approximately 4% of the sample rests with the top ten.

Turning to this clone: Its binding antigen is unknown. No qualities accompany the bases; no much larger clone lies one base away.

V has 4 bases trimmed and J has 7 bases trimmed; junction bases matching no gene number 5. The CDR3 spans 14 residues, from the cysteine through the phenylalanine. Only CDR3 DNA remains: 42 bases, in frame from the first base. CDR1 and CDR2, looked up from the germline V gene, are SGHRS and YFSETQ. In the prospective study, participants were about 18 to 90 years old, resided in about two dozen geographic areas of the United States, and were enrolled through a virtual design. In the prospective study, participants were assigned to cohorts based on the clinical history participants reported in a screening survey and a study questionnaire. Exposed participants had been in contact with someone with a PCR-confirmed or clinician-diagnosed COVID-19 case within 2 weeks of study entry. In the prospective study, mobile phlebotomists collected whole blood, serum and a nasopharyngeal or oropharyngeal swab from each participant. Over a roughly 2-month period, participants in the prospective study had the option of providing additional blood draws and questionnaires. Before DNA extraction, blood samples from the prospective study were shipped at room temperature or frozen.

The sample comprised PBMCs or T cells enriched from blood (not recorded which). The TCR sequence derives from a woman aged 40 to 50 who had been exposed to COVID-19. Rearrangement joined TRBV5-1 to TRBJ1-4, and TRBD1 aligns with 9 junction nucleotides. The bases read TGCGCCAGCAGCGCTGGACAGGGGACTGAAAAACTGTTTTTT. This codes for CASSAGQGTEKLFF.